These 3 T cell receptor beta chains were all obtained from the same sample, sequenced in a study of cytomegalovirus exposure and HLA in healthy donors. The PCR was carried out with 60 Vbeta primers and 13 Jbeta primers. Sequencing was performed with immunoSEQ multiplex PCR; in TCRdb, only in-frame clones are kept and a portion is missing. The table shows approximately 130,000 clones, with over 75% occurring only once. The sequenced sample consisted of PBMCs. The receptors shown here come from a man in his forties or fifties in good health and CMV-seronegative.

This sequence joins TRBV6-5 and TRBJ2-5; 9 nucleotides agree with TRBD2. The CDR3 is 16 residues long. V dropped 0 bases and J dropped 3; count of bases not matched to a gene: 5. CDR1 and CDR2 from the germline V gene are MNHEY and SVGAGI. The CDR3 DNA sequence: TGTGCCAGCAGTTACTCCCGAATAGCGGGGGAAGAGACCCAGTACTTC. Amino acid sequence: CASSYSRIAGEETQYF.

This chain uses TRBV7-2 with TRBJ2-3, with D possibly TRBD1 on 5 matching bases. CDR3 size: 14 residues. V dropped 6 bases and J dropped 2 bases, with 12 bases sitting between them. Germline values: CDR1 SGHTA, CDR2 FQGNSA. The CDR3 bases are TGTGCCAGCAGACCACCGACAGACACAGATACGCAGTATTTT. It translates to CASRPPTDTDTQYF.

This clone was picked up one time. The genes are TRBV27 and TRBJ1-6, with TRBD1 matching over 9 bases. The CDR3 consists of 13 residues. The germline gives CDR1 MNHEY, CDR2 SMNVEV (reference sequence). J was trimmed by 7 bases and V by 8 bases; bases with no gene match: 3. CDR3 in amino acids: CASGDRANSPLHF. The CDR3 DNA sequence: TGTGCCAGCGGGGACAGGGCGAATTCACCCCTCCACTTT.